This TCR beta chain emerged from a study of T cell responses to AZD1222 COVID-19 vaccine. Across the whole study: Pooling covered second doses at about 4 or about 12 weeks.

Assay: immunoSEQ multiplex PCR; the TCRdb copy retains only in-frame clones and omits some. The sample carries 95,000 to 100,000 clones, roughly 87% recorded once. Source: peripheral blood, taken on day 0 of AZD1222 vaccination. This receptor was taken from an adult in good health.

The CDR3 here is CASSLSEGVSWAEIAYEQYF. In DNA form, the CDR3 reads TGTGCCAGCAGCTTGAGTGAGGGGGTTTCGTGGGCCGAGATTGCGTACGAGCAGTACTTC. The chain recombines TRBV13 with TRBJ2-7, with D perhaps matching TRBD1 (6 bases). The germline V and J ends were trimmed by 3 bases and 4 bases, with 31 bases remaining between them. Germline V gene sequence: CDR1 PRHDT, CDR2 FYEKMQ (reference sequence). CDR3 length: 20 amino acids.